This is a list of T cell receptor beta chains from one sample in a study of shared clonotypes between healthy human individuals. Profiling relied on immunoSEQ multiplex PCR, and the TCRdb table lists in-frame clones only, not all of them. The sample records roughly 1,100,000 clones, 60% to 80% being singletons. The sequenced sample consisted of memory CD4+ T cells sorted from blood. These receptors were taken from a young man in good health. Both conserved end residues are trimmed from each CDR3. Fields, in order: V gene, CDR3 protein.

V: TRBV5-4; CDR3: ASSSNQENIQY
V: TRBV5-1; CDR3: ASSRAGQGEETQY
V: TRBV21-1; CDR3: ASSKVSREY
V: TRBV5-6; CDR3: ASSSSGTTSYYTGELF
V: TRBV28; CDR3: ASSVTGVTGGELF
V: TRBV10-3; CDR3: AISVLGDTEAF
V: TRBV5-4; CDR3: ASSLDSGYT
V: TRBV18; CDR3: ASSLSSSGSHEQF
V: TRBV2; CDR3: ASSEGGPTEAF
V: TRBV6-5; CDR3: ASRLDNNQPQH
V: TRBV5-1; CDR3: ASSLVPGQGTDEQY
V: TRBV11-1; CDR3: ASSKQSPTRDTQY
V: TRBV5-6; CDR3: ASSYRDSQY
V: TRBV19; CDR3: ASSIKSGGGITEAF
V: TRBV2; CDR3: ASKQSGELF
V: TRBV4-1; CDR3: ASSQVGTGSSTDTQY
V: TRBV30; CDR3: AWSGTSVKETQY
V: TRBV6-6; CDR3: ASTDPGTVAKNIQY
V: TRBV5-1; CDR3: ASSYDGSGNYGYT
V: TRBV5-1; CDR3: ASSLTQGANTGELF
V: TRBV12-5; CDR3: ASGSTDSNSPLH
V: TRBV30; CDR3: AWSVRPNGDSPLH
V: TRBV30; CDR3: AWSLSRQGAYGYT
V: TRBV10-3; CDR3: AISYQETQY
V: TRBV10-3; CDR3: AISESQGSADTQY
V: TRBV19; CDR3: ASSIGRAWQDTQY
V: TRBV5-1; CDR3: ASSQGWSSYEQY
V: TRBV13; CDR3: ASSLGDFRSSYEQY
V: TRBV7-8; CDR3: ASSFQGGTNEKLF
V: TRBV2; CDR3: ASSDRELYGYT
V: TRBV7-3; CDR3: ASSDGTGARRELF
V: TRBV7-2; CDR3: ASSLEQGWGPF
V: TRBV6-1; CDR3: ASSKQGSPTDTQY
V: TRBV11-3; CDR3: ASSRSGLSYEQY
V: TRBV7-2; CDR3: ASRLAGGSYNEQF
V: TRBV5-4; CDR3: ASSLAFSDRVAF
V: TRBV18; CDR3: ASSPQPPRALANTIY
V: TRBV4-2; CDR3: ASSQDRNEAYGYT
V: TRBV27; CDR3: ARPAGFNYGYT
V: TRBV11-3; CDR3: ASSLTPGTLSTDTQY
V: TRBV28; CDR3: ASSSGQGGNQPQH
V: TRBV6-6; CDR3: ASISAGQGAGSPLH
V: TRBV2; CDR3: ASSAGQSQTDTQY
V: TRBV19; CDR3: ASRTPGVKGYT
V: TRBV5-1; CDR3: ASSFRTSGGTDTQY
V: TRBV4-3; CDR3: ASSQSPDLTSGSRADTQY
V: TRBV27; CDR3: ASSSGGERTDTQY
V: TRBV5-4; CDR3: ASSLKAGSPGELF
V: TRBV5-6; CDR3: ASSVTNPPGYT
V: TRBV19; CDR3: ASSQGSGGAGTDTQY